The entry below gives a single T cell receptor (beta chain) sequence along with its context. Source study methods: Amplification of reference gene primers was used by the study to estimate nucleated cell counts. The method was immunoSEQ multiplex PCR; TCRdb's version includes in-frame clones alone and lacks a portion of them. Clone size and V and J calls were adopted from that table, with D and trimming inferred from the DNA. The table shows under 500,000 clones, with 75% to 90% occurring only once. The length of the CDR3 is 18 residues. These data originate in a study of blood T cell repertoires in COVID-19.

The sample was peripheral blood. V and J are TRBV21-1 and TRBJ1-3; TRBD1, the table's D call, was not compared with the DNA. TRBV21-1 is deemed a pseudogene. The receptor's source is a woman in her twenties or thirties with acute or convalescent COVID-19. Here the CDR3 reads CASSKALQGALSGNTIYF. In DNA form, the CDR3 reads TGTGCCAGCAGCAAAGCGCTCCAGGGGGCACTCTCTGGAAACACCATATATTTT.